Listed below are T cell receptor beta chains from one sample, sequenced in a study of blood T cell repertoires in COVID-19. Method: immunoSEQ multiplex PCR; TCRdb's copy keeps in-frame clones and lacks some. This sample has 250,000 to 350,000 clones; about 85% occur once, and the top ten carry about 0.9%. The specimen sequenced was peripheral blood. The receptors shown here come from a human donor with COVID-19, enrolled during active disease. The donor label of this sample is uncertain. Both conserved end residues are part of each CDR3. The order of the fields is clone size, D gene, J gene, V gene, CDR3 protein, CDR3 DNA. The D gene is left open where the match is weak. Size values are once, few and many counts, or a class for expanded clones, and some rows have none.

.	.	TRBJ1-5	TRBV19	CASSVRVNQPQHF	TGTGCCAGTAGTGTTCGGGTGAATCAGCCCCAGCATTTT
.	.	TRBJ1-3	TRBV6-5	CASIGPAGNTIYF	TGTGCCAGCATTGGCCCTGCCGGAAACACCATATATTTT
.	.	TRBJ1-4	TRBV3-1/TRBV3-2	CASSQTSTNEKLFF	TGTGCCAGCAGCCAAACCAGTACAAATGAAAAACTGTTTTTT
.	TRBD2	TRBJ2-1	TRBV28	CASTPPRAGGYNEQFF	TGTGCCAGCACCCCTCCGAGGGCGGGGGGTTACAATGAGCAGTTCTTC
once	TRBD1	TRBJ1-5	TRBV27	CASSLIQGVPGQPQHF	TGTGCCAGCAGCCTGATACAGGGGGTTCCAGGACAGCCCCAGCATTTT
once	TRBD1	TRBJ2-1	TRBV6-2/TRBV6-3	CASSYTSGTGHSYNEQFF	TGTGCCAGCAGTTACACCTCCGGGACAGGGCATTCCTACAATGAGCAGTTCTTC
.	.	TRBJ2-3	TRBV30	CAWSPGHLPDTQYF	TGTGCCTGGAGCCCGGGACATCTTCCAGATACGCAGTATTTT
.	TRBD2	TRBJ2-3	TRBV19	CASSSRTSGSNTQYF	TGTGCCAGTAGTTCCAGGACTAGCGGGAGCAATACGCAGTATTTT
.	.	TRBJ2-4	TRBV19	CASSIAGKNIQYF	TGTGCCAGTAGTATAGCCGGGAAAAACATTCAGTACTTC
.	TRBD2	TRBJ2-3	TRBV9	CASSVGSGSGTDTQYF	TGTGCCAGCAGCGTAGGTAGCGGGAGTGGCACAGATACGCAGTATTTT
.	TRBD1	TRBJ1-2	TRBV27	CASSALWTGGAGGYTF	TGTGCCAGCAGTGCCCTGTGGACAGGGGGCGCAGGGGGCTACACCTTC
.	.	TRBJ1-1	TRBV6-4	CASSVTTNTEAFF	TGTGCCAGCAGTGTTACTACGAACACTGAAGCTTTCTTT
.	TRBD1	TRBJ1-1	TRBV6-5	CASSYSTGASTEAFF	TGTGCCAGCAGTTACTCGACAGGGGCGAGCACTGAAGCTTTCTTT
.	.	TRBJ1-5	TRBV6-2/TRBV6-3	CASSFTGTNQPQHF	TGTGCCAGCAGTTTCACAGGGACCAATCAGCCCCAGCATTTT